This is a list of T cell receptor beta chains from one sample in a study of CD8 T cells in ankylosing spondylitis. A single record per CDR3 protein comes from TCRdb applying MiXCR to the 5' RACE reads. The sample includes roughly 150,000 distinct CDR3 sequences, around 32% of them seen just once. Sequenced sample: synovial fluid, either unsorted or a sorted T cell fraction (not recorded which). These receptors all come from a male donor with ankylosing spondylitis. The CDR3 runs from the conserved cysteine through the conserved F or W. Fields, in order: clone size, D gene, J gene, V gene, CDR3 protein, CDR3 DNA. D genes are given only for firm matches. Size values are once, few and many counts, or a class for expanded clones, and some rows have none.

few	TRBD1	TRBJ1-5	TRBV12-3/TRBV12-4	CASSHDRGGYSNQPQHF	TGTGCCAGCAGCCACGACAGGGGGGGGTATAGCAATCAGCCCCAGCATTTT
.	.	TRBJ1-4	TRBV6-5	CASSYSIKRTANEKLFF	TGTGCCAGCAGTTACTCGATCAAAAGGACAGCTAATGAAAAACTGTTTTTT
.	TRBD2	TRBJ2-4	TRBV7-8	CASSPRVRSGGAKNIQYF	TGTGCCAGCAGCCCTAGAGTTAGGAGCGGGGGAGCCAAAAACATTCAGTACTTC
.	.	TRBJ2-3	TRBV29-1	CTGASTDTQYF	TGCACAGGGGCGAGCACAGATACGCAGTATTTT
.	TRBD1	TRBJ2-1	TRBV11-2	CASTRDRAYNEQFF	TGTGCCAGCACCCGGGACAGGGCTTACAATGAGCAGTTCTTC
.	.	TRBJ2-4	TRBV28	CASSLFLASTAAKNIQYF	TGTGCCAGCAGTTTATTTCTCGCCTCCACAGCAGCCAAAAACATTCAGTACTTC
few	.	TRBJ1-2	TRBV20-1	CSATQKSNYGYTF	TGCAGTGCGACACAGAAATCTAACTATGGCTACACCTTC
few	.	TRBJ2-3	TRBV15	CATSRDIAASTDTQYF	TGTGCCACCAGCAGAGATATAGCTGCTAGCACAGATACGCAGTATTTT
few	TRBD1	TRBJ2-3	TRBV20-1	CSAIPGQGTDTQYF	TGCAGTGCTATACCGGGACAGGGAACAGATACGCAGTATTTT
.	.	TRBJ2-3	TRBV25-1	CASTADRGTDTQYF	TGTGCCAGCACAGCGGATCGGGGCACAGATACGCAGTATTTT
.	TRBD2	TRBJ2-4	TRBV28	CASSLFGGGAKNIQYF	TGTGCCAGCAGTTTATTTGGGGGAGGGGCCAAAAACATTCAGTACTTC
many	TRBD2	TRBJ2-2	TRBV7-2	CASTSLSRGLASTGELFF	TGTGCCAGCACTAGCCTTAGTCGGGGACTAGCAAGCACCGGGGAGCTGTTTTTT
.	TRBD2	TRBJ2-7	TRBV20-1	CSASKGGPREQYF	TGCAGTGCTAGTAAGGGAGGGCCTCGCGAGCAGTACTTC